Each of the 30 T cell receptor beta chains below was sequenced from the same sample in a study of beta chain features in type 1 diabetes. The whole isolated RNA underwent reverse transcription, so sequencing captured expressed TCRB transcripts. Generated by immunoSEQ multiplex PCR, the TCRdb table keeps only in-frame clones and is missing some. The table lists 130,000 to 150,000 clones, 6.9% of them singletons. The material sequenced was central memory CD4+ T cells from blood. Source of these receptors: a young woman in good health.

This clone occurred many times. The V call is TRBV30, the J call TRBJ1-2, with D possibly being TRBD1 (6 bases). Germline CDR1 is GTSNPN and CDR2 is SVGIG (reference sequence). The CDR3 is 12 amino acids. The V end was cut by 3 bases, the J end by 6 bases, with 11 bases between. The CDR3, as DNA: TGTGCCTGGAGCACAGGGTTACATGGCTACACCTTC. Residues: CAWSTGLHGYTF.

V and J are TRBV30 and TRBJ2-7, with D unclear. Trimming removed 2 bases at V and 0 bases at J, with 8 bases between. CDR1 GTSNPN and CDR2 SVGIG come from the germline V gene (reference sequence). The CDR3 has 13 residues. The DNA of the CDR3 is TGTGCCTGGAGTACCGGTGCCTCCTACGAGCAGTACTTC. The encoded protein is CAWSTGASYEQYF.

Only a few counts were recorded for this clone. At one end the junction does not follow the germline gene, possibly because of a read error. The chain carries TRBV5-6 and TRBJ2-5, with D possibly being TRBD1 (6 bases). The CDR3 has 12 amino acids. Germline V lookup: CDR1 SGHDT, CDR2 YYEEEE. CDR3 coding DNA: TGTGCCAGCAGCTTGGAGTTAACAGGGTTGAACTTC. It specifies CASSLELTGLNF.

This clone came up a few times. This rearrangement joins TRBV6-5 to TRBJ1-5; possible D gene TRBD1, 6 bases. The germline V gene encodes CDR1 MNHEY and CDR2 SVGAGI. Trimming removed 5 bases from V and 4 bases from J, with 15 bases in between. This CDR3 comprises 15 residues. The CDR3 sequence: CASSPVGGPNQPQHF. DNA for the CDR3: TGTGCCAGCAGTCCCGTCGGGGGGCCGAATCAGCCCCAGCATTTT.

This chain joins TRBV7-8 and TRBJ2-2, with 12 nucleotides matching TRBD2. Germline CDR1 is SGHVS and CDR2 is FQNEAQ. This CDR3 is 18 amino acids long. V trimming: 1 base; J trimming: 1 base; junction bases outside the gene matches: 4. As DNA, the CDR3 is TGTGCCAGCAGCTTAGAACCTAGCGGGAGGGTGAACACCGGGGAGCTGTTTTTT. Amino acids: CASSLEPSGRVNTGELFF.

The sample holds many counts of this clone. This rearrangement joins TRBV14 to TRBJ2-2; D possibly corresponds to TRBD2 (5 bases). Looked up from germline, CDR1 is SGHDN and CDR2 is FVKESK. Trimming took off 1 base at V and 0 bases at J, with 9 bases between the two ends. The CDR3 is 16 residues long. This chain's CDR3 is CASSQASGTNTGELFF. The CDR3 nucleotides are TGTGCCAGCAGCCAAGCGAGCGGAACGAACACCGGGGAGCTGTTTTTT.

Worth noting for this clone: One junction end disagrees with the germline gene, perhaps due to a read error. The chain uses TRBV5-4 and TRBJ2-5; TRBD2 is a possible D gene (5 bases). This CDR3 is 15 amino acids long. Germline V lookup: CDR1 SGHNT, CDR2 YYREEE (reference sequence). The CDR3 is CASSAYGLGQETQYF. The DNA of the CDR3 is TGCGCCAGCAGCGCCTACGGACTGGGCCAAGAGACCCAGTACTTC. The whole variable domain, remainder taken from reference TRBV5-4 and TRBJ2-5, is ETGVTQSPTHLIKTRGQQVTLRCSSQSGHNTVSWYQQALGQGPQFIFQYYREEENGRGNFPPRFSGLQFPNYSSELNVNALELDDSALYLCASSAYGLGQETQYFGPGTRLLVL.

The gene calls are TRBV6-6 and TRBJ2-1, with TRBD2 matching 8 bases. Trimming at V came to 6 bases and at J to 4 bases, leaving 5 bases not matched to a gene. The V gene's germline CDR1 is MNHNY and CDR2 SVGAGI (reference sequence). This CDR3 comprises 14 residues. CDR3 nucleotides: TGTGCCAGCAGCGCGGTAGCGGGGTACAATGAGCAGTTCTTC. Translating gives CASSAVAGYNEQFF.

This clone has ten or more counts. CDR3 amino acids: CAWAGGETQYF. In DNA form, the CDR3 reads TGTGCCTGGGCGGGGGGGGAGACCCAGTACTTC. The V gene is TRBV30, the J gene TRBJ2-5; 9 bases agree with TRBD2. The CDR3 is 11 residues long. The trim removed 5 bases at V and 5 bases at J, leaving 0 bases unmatched. The germline CDR1 and CDR2 sequences are GTSNPN and SVGIG (reference sequence).

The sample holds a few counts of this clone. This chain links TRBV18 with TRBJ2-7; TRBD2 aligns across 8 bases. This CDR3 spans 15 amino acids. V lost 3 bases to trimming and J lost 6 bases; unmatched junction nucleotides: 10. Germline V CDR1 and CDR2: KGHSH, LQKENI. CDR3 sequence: CASSPTSGKTSEQYF. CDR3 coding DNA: TGTGCCAGCTCACCCACTAGCGGAAAGACTTCCGAGCAGTACTTC.

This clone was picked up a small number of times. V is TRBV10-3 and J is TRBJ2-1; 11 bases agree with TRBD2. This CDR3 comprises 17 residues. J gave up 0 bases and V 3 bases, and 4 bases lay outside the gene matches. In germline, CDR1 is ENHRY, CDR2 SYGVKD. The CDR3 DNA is TGTGCCATCAGTGACGGAACTAGCGGGAGCTCCTACAATGAGCAGTTCTTC. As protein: CAISDGTSGSSYNEQFF.

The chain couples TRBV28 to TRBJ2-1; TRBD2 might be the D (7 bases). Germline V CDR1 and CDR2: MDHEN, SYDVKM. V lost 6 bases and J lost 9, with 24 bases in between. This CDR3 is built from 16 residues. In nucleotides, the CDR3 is TGTGCCAGCAGCCGATCTGGGGGGGGCGGGTCAGGTGAGCAGTTCTTC. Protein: CASSRSGGGGSGEQFF.

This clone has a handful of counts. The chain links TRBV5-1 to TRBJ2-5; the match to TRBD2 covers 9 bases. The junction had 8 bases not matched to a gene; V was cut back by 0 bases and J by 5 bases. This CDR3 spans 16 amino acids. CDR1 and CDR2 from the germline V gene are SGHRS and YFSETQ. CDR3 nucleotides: TGCGCCAGCAGCTTGGGTAGCGGGAGAGCGATGGAGACCCAGTACTTC. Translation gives CASSLGSGRAMETQYF.

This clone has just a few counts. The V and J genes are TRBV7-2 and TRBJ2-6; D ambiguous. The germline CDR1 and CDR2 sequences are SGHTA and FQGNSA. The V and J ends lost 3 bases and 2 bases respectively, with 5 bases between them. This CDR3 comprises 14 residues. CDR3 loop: CASSFLPGANVLTF. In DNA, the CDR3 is TGTGCCAGCAGCTTTCTTCCTGGGGCCAACGTCCTGACTTTC.

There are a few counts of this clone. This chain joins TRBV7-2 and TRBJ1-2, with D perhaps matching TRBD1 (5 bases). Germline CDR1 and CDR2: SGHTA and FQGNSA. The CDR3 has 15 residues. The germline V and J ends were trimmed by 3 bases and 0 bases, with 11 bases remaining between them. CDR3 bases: TGTGCCAGCAGCTTGGAAGGGACTTCTAACTATGGCTACACCTTC. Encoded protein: CASSLEGTSNYGYTF.

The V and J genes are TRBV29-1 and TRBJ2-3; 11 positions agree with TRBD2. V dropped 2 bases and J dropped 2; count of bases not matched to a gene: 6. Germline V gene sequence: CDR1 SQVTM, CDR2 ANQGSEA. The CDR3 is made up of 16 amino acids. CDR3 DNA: TGCAGCGTTGAAAAGGGGACTAGCGGAGACACAGATACGCAGTATTTT. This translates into CSVEKGTSGDTDTQYF.

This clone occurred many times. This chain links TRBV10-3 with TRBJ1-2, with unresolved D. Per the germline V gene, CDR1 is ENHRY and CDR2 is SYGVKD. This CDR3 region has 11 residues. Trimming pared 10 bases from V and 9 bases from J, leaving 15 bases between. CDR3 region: CATRLEESYTF. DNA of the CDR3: TGTGCCACGCGACTCGAGGAGAGCTACACCTTC.

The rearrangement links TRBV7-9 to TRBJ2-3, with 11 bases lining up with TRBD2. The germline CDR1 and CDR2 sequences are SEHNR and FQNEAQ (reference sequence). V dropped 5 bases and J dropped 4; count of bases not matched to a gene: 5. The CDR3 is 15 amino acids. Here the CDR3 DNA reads TGTGCCAGCAGCCAACTAGCGGGAGAGGCAGATACGCAGTATTTT. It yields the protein CASSQLAGEADTQYF.

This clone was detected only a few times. CDR3 sequence (DNA): TGTGCCAGCGGTGTCAGGGAGGATGGTTTGGGCTACACCTTC. Amino acids: CASGVREDGLGYTF. V is TRBV5-5 and J is TRBJ1-2, with TRBD1 as a possible D gene (5 bases). The CDR3 has 14 amino acids. Germline CDR1 is SGHKS and CDR2 is YYEKEE (reference sequence). V was shortened by 7 bases and J by 8 bases, with 21 bases between the two germline ends.

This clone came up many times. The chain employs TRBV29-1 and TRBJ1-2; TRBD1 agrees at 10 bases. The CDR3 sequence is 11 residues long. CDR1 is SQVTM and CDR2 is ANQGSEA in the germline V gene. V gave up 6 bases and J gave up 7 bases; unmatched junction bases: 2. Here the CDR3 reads CSVGTGVGYTF. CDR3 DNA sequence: TGCAGCGTGGGGACAGGGGTTGGCTACACCTTC.

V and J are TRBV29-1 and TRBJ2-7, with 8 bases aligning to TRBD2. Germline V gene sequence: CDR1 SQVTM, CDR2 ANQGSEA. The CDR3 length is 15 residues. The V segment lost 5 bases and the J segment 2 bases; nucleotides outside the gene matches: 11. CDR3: CSVRWGSGEAYEQYF. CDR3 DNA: TGCAGCGTTCGGTGGGGTAGCGGGGAGGCCTACGAGCAGTACTTC.

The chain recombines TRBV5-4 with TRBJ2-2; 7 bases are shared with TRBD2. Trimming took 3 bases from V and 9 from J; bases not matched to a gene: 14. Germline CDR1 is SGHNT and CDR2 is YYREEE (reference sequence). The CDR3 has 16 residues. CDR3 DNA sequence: TGTGCCAGCAGCTCTTCTTCGCGGGAGTATCACCGGGAGCTGTTTTTT. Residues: CASSSSSREYHRELFF.

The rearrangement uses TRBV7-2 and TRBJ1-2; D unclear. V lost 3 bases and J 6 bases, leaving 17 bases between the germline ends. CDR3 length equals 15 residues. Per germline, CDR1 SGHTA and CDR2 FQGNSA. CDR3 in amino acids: CASSFSGNTYNGYTF. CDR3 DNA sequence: TGTGCCAGCAGCTTTTCAGGAAACACGTATAATGGCTACACCTTC.

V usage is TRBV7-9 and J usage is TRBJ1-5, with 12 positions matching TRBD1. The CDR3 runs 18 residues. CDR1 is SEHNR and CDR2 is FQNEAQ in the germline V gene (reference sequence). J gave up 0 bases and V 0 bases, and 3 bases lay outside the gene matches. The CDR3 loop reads CASSLAGQGAVSNQPQHF. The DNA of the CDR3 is TGTGCCAGCAGCTTAGCGGGACAGGGGGCTGTTAGCAATCAGCCCCAGCATTTT. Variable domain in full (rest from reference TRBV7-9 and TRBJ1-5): DTGVSQNPRHKITKRGQNVTFRCDPISEHNRLYWYRQTLGQGPEFLTYFQNEAQLEKSRLLSDRFSAERPKGSFSTLEIQRTEQGDSAMYLCASSLAGQGAVSNQPQHFGDGTRLSIL.

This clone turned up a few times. CDR3 protein: CASSFSVKNSGANVLTF. The CDR3 DNA sequence: TGTGCCAGTAGTTTTAGCGTCAAGAACTCTGGGGCCAACGTCCTGACTTTC. The chain employs TRBV19 and TRBJ2-6; the D gene is possibly TRBD2 (5 bases). The CDR3 spans 17 residues. V was cut by 5 bases and J by 0 bases, with 14 bases left in between. Germline assignment: CDR1 LNHDA and CDR2 SQIVND (reference sequence).

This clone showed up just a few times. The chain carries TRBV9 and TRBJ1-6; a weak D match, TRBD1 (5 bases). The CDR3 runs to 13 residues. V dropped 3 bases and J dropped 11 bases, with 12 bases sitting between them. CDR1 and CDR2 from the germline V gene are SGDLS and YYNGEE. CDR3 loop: CASSGRGSPPLHF. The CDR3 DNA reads TGTGCCAGCAGCGGAAGGGGCAGTCCACCCCTCCACTTT. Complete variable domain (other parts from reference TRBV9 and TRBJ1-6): DSGVTQTPKHLITATGQRVTLRCSPRSGDLSVYWYQQSLDQGLQFLIQYYNGEERAKGNILERFSAQQFPDLHSELNLSSLELGDSALYFCASSGRGSPPLHFGNGTRLTVT.

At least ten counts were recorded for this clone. As DNA, the CDR3 is TGTGCCAGCAGCCGGACCTTAGGGGGCGGTACCTACGAGCAGTACTTC. Amino acid sequence: CASSRTLGGGTYEQYF. The rearrangement links TRBV4-2 to TRBJ2-7, with TRBD1 matching over 7 bases. Germline V CDR1 and CDR2: LGHNA, YNFKEQ. This CDR3 spans 16 amino acids. The J segment lost 2 bases and the V segment lost 4 bases, leaving 11 bases of the junction unmatched.

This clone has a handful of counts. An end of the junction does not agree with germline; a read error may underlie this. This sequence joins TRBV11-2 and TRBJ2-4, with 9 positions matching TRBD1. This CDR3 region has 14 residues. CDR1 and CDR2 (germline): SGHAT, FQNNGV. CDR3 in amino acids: CASSQGTGSNIQYF. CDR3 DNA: TGCGCCAGCAGCCAAGGGACAGGGTCGAACATTCAGTACTTC. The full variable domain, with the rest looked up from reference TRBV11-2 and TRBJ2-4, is EAGVAQSPRYKIIEKRQSVAFWCNPISGHATLYWYQQILGQGPKLLIQFQNNGVVDDSQLPKDRFSAERLKGVDSTLKIQPAKLEDSAVYLCASSQGTGSNIQYFGAGTRLSVL.

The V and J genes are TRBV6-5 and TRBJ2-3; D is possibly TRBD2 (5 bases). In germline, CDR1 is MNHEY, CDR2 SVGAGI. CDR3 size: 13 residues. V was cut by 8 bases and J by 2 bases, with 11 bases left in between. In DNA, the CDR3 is TGTGCCAGCCGGAGGCCAACCACAGATACGCAGTATTTT. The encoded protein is CASRRPTTDTQYF.

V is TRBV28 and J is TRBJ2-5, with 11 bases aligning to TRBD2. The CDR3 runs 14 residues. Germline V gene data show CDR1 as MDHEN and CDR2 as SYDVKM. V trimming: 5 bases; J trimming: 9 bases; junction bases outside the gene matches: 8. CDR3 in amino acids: CASSPTSGGTPQYF. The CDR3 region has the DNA TGTGCCAGCAGTCCAACTAGCGGGGGAACTCCCCAGTACTTC.